This T cell receptor beta chain comes out of a study of blood T cells in healthy people across ages. Through a sample-barcoded 5' primer and a J-beta primer mix, a second PCR was run for 7 to 11 cycles. Via MiXCR, TCRdb re-called the 5' RACE reads, giving one row per CDR3 protein. The table lists about 1.7 million distinct CDR3 sequences, about 30% of them singletons. Study-wide results and limits: It was held that the diversity estimates obtained from one million T cells were underestimates. Roughly linear age-related decline in beta diversity appeared, significant by age around 36.

About this clonotype itself: Its antigen remains unidentified. Mismatch with germline at one junction end may stem from a read error.

The germline V gene encodes CDR1 MDHEN and CDR2 SYDVKM. The CDR3 is 13 residues long. This TCR derives from a woman aged 25 to 45 in good health. Specimen: blood. The V call is TRBV28, the J call TRBJ1-2; D not resolved. The CDR3 here is CVSSPDQNYGYTF. DNA of the CDR3: TGTGTCAGCAGTCCCGACCAGAACTATGGCTACACCTTC.